Following are 13 T cell receptor beta chains from one sample sequenced in a study of T cells in Graves' hyperthyroidism and ophthalmopathy. RNA transcripts yielded amplified TCR beta CDR3 regions. Researchers ran a first-round RT-PCR on the TCR CDR3 using the HTBI primer set. TCRdb redid the calling of the multiplex PCR reads with MiXCR, one entry per CDR3 protein. Of about 420,000 distinct CDR3 sequences in the sample, roughly an eighth were seen once. Specimen: blood. These receptors came from a woman between 18 and 30 years old with Graves' hyperthyroidism.

This clonotype showed up many times. The gene calls are TRBV12-3 or TRBV12-4 and TRBJ1-2; D ambiguous. V was clipped by 1 base and J by 1 base, with 7 bases between them. The CDR3 is 14 residues long. Written as DNA, the CDR3 is TGTGCCAGCAGTTTAGGATCGTTTAACTATGGCTACACCTTC. Amino acids: CASSLGSFNYGYTF.

This clonotype was observed at least ten times. The chain is built from TRBV7-2 and TRBJ1-1; D uncertain. Germline CDR1 SGHTA, CDR2 FQGNSA. The ends were cut back, 5 bases at V and 1 base at J, with 14 bases in the middle. The CDR3 runs to 15 residues. Here the CDR3 DNA reads TGTGCCAGCAGCCGTTTTAGGAATACGAACACTGAAGCTTTCTTT. This translates into CASSRFRNTNTEAFF.

This clonotype was found many times. The genes are TRBV13 and TRBJ2-7; 8 bases fit TRBD2. CDR3 size: 15 residues. Germline values: CDR1 PRHDT, CDR2 FYEKMQ (reference sequence). Trimming took 4 bases from V and 3 from J; bases not matched to a gene: 8. The CDR3, as DNA: TGTGCCAGCAGCTCAGGACTAGCTGACGTCTACGAGCAGTACTTC. Its protein product is CASSSGLADVYEQYF.

The J gene is TRBJ1-4, the V gene TRBV5-1; the D is unclear. Germline CDR1 SGHRS, CDR2 YFSETQ. Trimming took off 1 base at V and 4 bases at J, with 8 bases between the two ends. This CDR3 contains 14 residues. The CDR3: CASSLNSNNEKLFF. The CDR3 DNA is TGCGCCAGCAGCTTGAACAGCAATAATGAAAAACTGTTTTTT.

This clonotype was recorded only once. The chain employs TRBV19 and TRBJ1-5; unclear D gene. CDR3 length: 15 residues. Trimming stripped 7 bases from V and 0 bases from J, with 13 bases between. CDR1 and CDR2 (germline): LNHDA, SQIVND (reference sequence). CDR3 sequence reads: CASKGGAYSNQPQHF. The DNA for the CDR3 is TGTGCCAGTAAGGGAGGCGCCTATAGCAATCAGCCCCAGCATTTT. The full variable domain, with the rest looked up from reference TRBV19 and TRBJ1-5, is DGGITQSPKYLFRKEGQNVTLSCEQNLNHDAMYWYRQDPGQGLRLIYYSQIVNDFQKGDIAEGYSVSREKKESFPLTVTSAQKNPTAFYLCASKGGAYSNQPQHFGDGTRLSIL.

This clonotype was counted only a few times. The chain carries TRBV18 and TRBJ2-7, with 11 positions matching TRBD2. The CDR3 consists of 15 residues. Germline V lookup: CDR1 KGHSH, CDR2 LQKENI. The V and J ends lost 1 base and 8 bases, in that order; junction bases with no gene match: 7. The CDR3 DNA sequence: TGTGCCAGCTCACCACGCACTAGCGGGAGTTTGAAGCAGTACTTC. It translates to CASSPRTSGSLKQYF.

This clonotype was seen only a few times. The rearrangement links TRBV19 to TRBJ2-2; 14 nucleotides agree with TRBD2. Germline V lookup: CDR1 LNHDA, CDR2 SQIVND (reference sequence). The V and J ends lost 5 bases and 6 bases, in that order; junction bases with no gene match: 5. The CDR3 is made up of 16 amino acids. The CDR3 protein is CASSPKTSGRAGELFF. Written as DNA, the CDR3 is TGTGCCAGTAGTCCTAAGACTAGCGGGAGGGCCGGGGAGCTGTTTTTT.

CDR3 DNA: TGTGCCAGCAGCCAAGATCGTATTATCGGGGCTGGGGCCAACGTCCTGACTTTC. This codes for CASSQDRIIGAGANVLTF. This rearrangement joins TRBV4-2 to TRBJ2-6; D is perhaps TRBD2 (5 bases). The CDR3 has 18 residues. V was cut by 0 bases and J by 2 bases, with 14 bases left in between. Germline CDR1 is LGHNA and CDR2 is YNFKEQ.

This clonotype was recorded at least ten times. V usage is TRBV5-6 and J usage is TRBJ2-1, with 8 bases lining up with TRBD2. The germline V gene has CDR1 SGHDT and CDR2 YYEEEE. Trimming at V came to 2 bases and at J to 6 bases, leaving 4 bases not matched to a gene. CDR3 size: 14 residues. DNA of the CDR3: TGTGCCAGCAGCTTAGCGGGAGACGGCAATGAGCAGTTCTTC. Its protein is CASSLAGDGNEQFF.

In this sample, this clonotype turned up a few times. The rearrangement links TRBV7-9 to TRBJ1-1; tentative D call: TRBD1 (5 bases). V was trimmed by 10 bases and J by 1 base, leaving 10 bases between them. CDR1 is SEHNR, CDR2 FQNEAQ, per germline (reference sequence). The CDR3 totals 12 residues. The CDR3 nucleotides are TGTGCCATCCCCACAGGGAACACTGAAGCTTTCTTT. It yields the protein CAIPTGNTEAFF.

This clonotype was detected ten times or more. The V and J genes are TRBV28 and TRBJ1-1; no definite D call. V shed 8 bases and J shed 0 bases, with 13 bases lying between them. CDR1 and CDR2 from the germline V gene are MDHEN and SYDVKM. This CDR3 comprises 14 residues. CDR3 protein: CASAVGPMNTEAFF. In nucleotides, the CDR3 is TGTGCCAGCGCCGTGGGCCCCATGAACACTGAAGCTTTCTTT.

At least ten counts were recorded for this clonotype. This sequence joins TRBV30 and TRBJ2-1; 7 bases map to TRBD2. Trimming cost V 5 bases and J 8 bases; bases outside gene matches: 6. CDR3 length: 12 amino acids. Germline V gene sequence: CDR1 GTSNPN, CDR2 SVGIG (reference sequence). In DNA, the CDR3 is TGTGCCTGGGCGGGGGTTCGGGATGAGCAGTTCTTC. It codes for CAWAGVRDEQFF.

This clonotype was seen many times. The chain employs TRBV20-1 and TRBJ2-3; D is undetermined. Per germline, CDR1 DFQATT and CDR2 SNEGSKA (reference sequence). The CDR3 length is 14 residues. V lost 0 bases and J lost 2, with 9 bases in between. In DNA form, the CDR3 reads TGCAGTGCTAGAGAGAGTCGGGCCACAGATACGCAGTATTTT. Amino acid sequence: CSARESRATDTQYF.